Shown below are 29 T cell receptor beta chains from a single sample sequenced in a study of CD8 T cells in Susac syndrome. Roughly 0.5 to 1 ug RNA was reverse transcribed with random hexamers. One entry per CDR3 protein results from TCRdb running MiXCR on the immunoSEQ multiplex PCR reads. The sample shows about 240,000 distinct CDR3 sequences, around 96% of them seen only once. The specimen was CD4+ T cells from PBMCs. These receptors originate from a human donor with Susac syndrome.

The J gene is TRBJ1-2, the V gene TRBV9; TRBD1 is a possible D gene (5 bases). This CDR3 has 15 residues. The germline gives CDR1 SGDLS, CDR2 YYNGEE. The ends were cut back, 2 bases at V and 5 bases at J, with 16 bases in the middle. CDR3 bases: TGTGCCAGCAGCGTGGGACCTTTGGATCCTTATGGCTACACCTTC. Its translation is CASSVGPLDPYGYTF. The full variable domain, rest sourced from reference TRBV9 and TRBJ1-2, is DSGVTQTPKHLITATGQRVTLRCSPRSGDLSVYWYQQSLDQGLQFLIQYYNGEERAKGNILERFSAQQFPDLHSELNLSSLELGDSALYFCASSVGPLDPYGYTFGSGTRLTVV.

This sequence joins TRBV5-1 and TRBJ2-1; D uncertain. Trimming cost V 1 base and J 5 bases, with 7 bases left between them. The CDR3 runs to 13 residues. Germline CDR1 reads SGHRS; CDR2 reads YFSETQ. CDR3 DNA sequence: TGCGCCAGCAGCTTGTCCAGGAACAATGAGCAGTTCTTC. It yields the protein CASSLSRNNEQFF. Based on the CDR3 plus reference TRBV5-1 and TRBJ2-1, the full variable domain is KAGVTQTPRYLIKTRGQQVTLSCSPISGHRSVSWYQQTPGQGLQFLFEYFSETQRNKGNFPGRFSGRQFSNSRSEMNVSTLELGDSALYLCASSLSRNNEQFFGPGTRLTVL.

V usage is TRBV29-1 and J usage is TRBJ1-2; 7 positions match TRBD1. This CDR3 has 14 amino acids. V trimming: 4 bases; J trimming: 2 bases; junction bases outside the gene matches: 7. Germline CDR1 reads SQVTM; CDR2 reads ANQGSEA. CDR3 protein: CSVVNGTVNYGYTF. The CDR3 region has the DNA TGCAGCGTTGTTAATGGGACAGTAAACTATGGCTACACCTTC. Full variable domain (outside the CDR3, taken from reference TRBV29-1 and TRBJ1-2): SAVISQKPSRDICQRGTSLTIQCQVDSQVTMMFWYRQQPGQSLTLIATANQGSEATYESGFVIDKFPISRPNLTFSTLTVSNMSPEDSSIYLCSVVNGTVNYGYTFGSGTRLTVV.

J is TRBJ2-7 and V is TRBV18; the D gene is possibly TRBD1 (6 bases). The V end was cut by 6 bases, the J end by 3 bases, with 18 bases between. This CDR3 spans 15 amino acids. Germline CDR1 and CDR2: KGHSH and LQKENI. Here the CDR3 reads CASSLGPGVGYEQYF. Here the CDR3 DNA reads TGTGCCAGCTCCCTGGGCCCAGGGGTAGGCTACGAGCAGTACTTC.

V and J are TRBV30 and TRBJ2-7; tentative D call: TRBD1 (6 bases). The CDR3 runs 13 residues. The germline CDR1 and CDR2 sequences are GTSNPN and SVGIG (reference sequence). V shed 3 bases and J shed 2 bases, with 11 bases lying between them. The CDR3 region is CAWSGDKTYEQYF. Here the CDR3 DNA reads TGTGCCTGGAGCGGGGACAAGACCTACGAGCAGTACTTC.

This clonotype was seen only once. This chain uses TRBV11-2 with TRBJ2-5; 7 nucleotides align to TRBD2. Germline V gene lookup returns CDR1 SGHAT and CDR2 FQNNGV. This CDR3 is built from 16 residues. V trimming: 4 bases; J trimming: 5 bases; junction bases outside the gene matches: 13. The CDR3 sequence is CASSSPWEGLRETQYF. In DNA, the CDR3 is TGTGCCAGCAGCTCCCCTTGGGAGGGCCTACGGGAGACCCAGTACTTC.

The CDR3 protein is CASTRGDRAQPQHF. The CDR3 DNA sequence: TGTGCCAGCACCCGGGGGGACAGGGCTCAACCCCAGCATTTT. J is TRBJ1-5 and V is TRBV28; 9 bases line up with TRBD1. V shed 7 bases, J shed 10 bases, and the junction held 11 bases outside the gene matches. Germline assignment: CDR1 MDHEN and CDR2 SYDVKM. The CDR3 runs 14 residues. Filled out from reference TRBV28 and TRBJ1-5, the complete variable domain reads DVKVTQSSRYLVKRTGEKVFLECVQDMDHENMFWYRQDPGLGLRLIYFSYDVKMKEKGDIPEGYSVSREKKERFSLILESASTNQTSMYLCASTRGDRAQPQHFGDGTRLSIL.

The rearrangement joins TRBV20-1 to TRBJ1-4, with unresolved D. Germline CDR1 is DFQATT and CDR2 is SNEGSKA (reference sequence). Trimming stripped 6 bases from V and 0 bases from J, with 8 bases between. The CDR3 is 13 amino acids. For the CDR3, the DNA is TGCAGTGCGTCAGGAGCAACTAATGAAAAACTGTTTTTT. Amino acid sequence: CSASGATNEKLFF.

The rearrangement uses TRBV20-1 and TRBJ2-3; TRBD2 matches at 15 bases. This CDR3 has 18 amino acids. Trimming took 6 bases from V and 8 from J; bases not matched to a gene: 18. CDR1 DFQATT and CDR2 SNEGSKA come from the germline V gene (reference sequence). CDR3 sequence reads: CSARPGLAGGHKAGTQYF. Written as DNA, the CDR3 is TGCAGTGCCCGTCCGGGACTAGCGGGAGGCCACAAAGCGGGTACGCAGTATTTT.

This chain uses TRBV28 with TRBJ2-1; no clear D. The CDR3 has 10 residues. The V and J ends lost 5 bases and 11 bases respectively, with 7 bases between them. CDR1 and CDR2 from the germline V gene are MDHEN and SYDVKM. The CDR3 loop reads CASSTTQQFF. The DNA for the CDR3 is TGTGCCAGCAGTACGACTCAGCAGTTCTTC.

J is TRBJ1-5 and V is TRBV30, with D maybe TRBD1 (5 bases). The length of the CDR3 is 13 residues. The germline V gene encodes CDR1 GTSNPN and CDR2 SVGIG (reference sequence). Trimming stripped 2 bases from V and 2 bases from J, with 7 bases between. The CDR3 nucleotides are TGTGCCTGGAGTCCGGGGGGCAATCAGCCCCAGCATTTT. Translating it yields CAWSPGGNQPQHF.

This chain uses TRBV20-1 with TRBJ1-1; no definite D call. Germline V gene data show CDR1 as DFQATT and CDR2 as SNEGSKA (reference sequence). This CDR3 has 13 residues. V was trimmed by 5 bases and J by 1 base, leaving 11 bases between them. CDR3 residues: CSAGRVRNTEAFF. CDR3 nucleotides: TGCAGTGCTGGACGCGTGAGGAACACTGAAGCTTTCTTT.

The chain carries TRBV7-3 and TRBJ2-3; 11 positions agree with TRBD2. The CDR3 is 14 amino acids. The V and J ends lost 6 bases and 5 bases, in that order; junction bases with no gene match: 4. Germline V gene data show CDR1 as SGHTA and CDR2 as FQGTGA. The CDR3: CASSSGTSGDTQYF. The DNA for the CDR3 is TGTGCCAGCAGTTCCGGGACTAGCGGAGATACGCAGTATTTT.

The J gene is TRBJ1-2, the V gene TRBV12-3 or TRBV12-4; D gene unclear. The CDR3 loop spans 14 amino acids. V dropped 10 bases and J dropped 5 bases, with 20 bases sitting between them. This chain's CDR3 is CATDHKGTPYGYTF. Written as DNA, the CDR3 is TGTGCCACCGATCATAAGGGAACGCCGTATGGCTACACCTTC.

This rearrangement joins TRBV30 to TRBJ1-3, with D maybe TRBD1 (5 bases). The CDR3 has 10 amino acids. Trimming pared 5 bases from V and 11 bases from J, leaving 10 bases between. Germline loops: CDR1 GTSNPN, CDR2 SVGIG (reference sequence). CDR3 nucleotide sequence: TGTGCCTGGGGACACGAGGCCATATATTTT. Translated: CAWGHEAIYF.

The chain employs TRBV5-6 and TRBJ2-7; D is ambiguous. Per the germline V gene, CDR1 is SGHDT and CDR2 is YYEEEE. Trimming took 0 bases from V and 12 from J, leaving 16 bases between them. The CDR3 loop spans 13 amino acids. The CDR3 is CASSLGLRQWRYF. CDR3 bases: TGTGCCAGCAGCTTGGGGTTGCGGCAGTGGAGGTACTTC.

The chain combines TRBV24-1 with TRBJ2-2; 10 nucleotides match TRBD1. The germline gives CDR1 KGHDR, CDR2 SFDVKD. CDR3 length equals 17 residues. V lost 0 bases and J lost 7; bases outside the gene matches: 7. CDR3 amino acids: CATSDLPGQGYGGELFF. For the CDR3, the DNA is TGTGCCACCAGTGATTTGCCGGGACAGGGGTACGGCGGGGAGCTGTTTTTT.

The J gene is TRBJ2-5, the V gene TRBV4-1; no reliable D call. This CDR3 contains 14 residues. With 4 bases removed from V and 2 bases from J, the gap between germline ends came to 11 bases. Germline CDR1 reads MGHRA; CDR2 reads YSYEKL. CDR3 sequence reads: CASSRLPKQETQYF. The CDR3 DNA is TGCGCCAGCAGCCGTCTCCCTAAACAAGAGACCCAGTACTTC.

The chain has TRBV5-6 and TRBJ2-3; 7 nucleotides align to TRBD1. Trimming removed 0 bases from V and 2 bases from J; junction bases left unmatched: 6. Germline CDR1 SGHDT, CDR2 YYEEEE. CDR3 length equals 16 residues. CDR3 DNA: TGTGCCAGCAGCTTGGGTGGGGGACAGTACACAGATACGCAGTATTTT. Amino acid sequence: CASSLGGGQYTDTQYF.

On this clonotype itself: At one end the junction does not follow the germline gene, possibly because of a read error. The chain links TRBV20-1 to TRBJ2-5, with D tentatively TRBD2 (5 bases). The germline CDR1 and CDR2 sequences are DFQATT and SNEGSKA (reference sequence). The CDR3 loop spans 14 amino acids. CDR3 amino acids: CSASPGGHQETQYF. As DNA, the CDR3 is TGCAGTGCTAGTCCCGGCGGGCACCAGGAGACCCAGTACTTC.

CDR3 protein: CATSGGAGVQETQYF. CDR3 bases: TGTGCCACCAGTGGAGGGGCGGGAGTTCAAGAGACCCAGTACTTC. V gene TRBV24-1 combines with J gene TRBJ2-5; 7 bases match TRBD2. V gave up 5 bases and J gave up 2 bases; unmatched junction bases: 7. The germline V gene encodes CDR1 KGHDR and CDR2 SFDVKD. This CDR3 has 15 amino acids.

This clonotype showed up just a few times. The rearrangement joins TRBV6-5 to TRBJ1-1, with D uncertain. V gave up 2 bases and J gave up 4 bases, with 5 bases separating them. Germline values: CDR1 MNHEY, CDR2 SVGAGI. The CDR3 contains 12 residues. In DNA form, the CDR3 reads TGTGCCAGCAGTTACGGGAGCACTGAAGCTTTCTTT. Translated: CASSYGSTEAFF.

The V gene is TRBV24-1, the J gene TRBJ1-1; possibly TRBD1 for D (6 bases). This CDR3 has 14 residues. V lost 2 bases and J 4 bases, leaving 10 bases between the germline ends. Germline CDR1 and CDR2: KGHDR and SFDVKD. The CDR3 protein is CATSDSTGPTEAFF. The DNA of the CDR3 is TGTGCCACCAGTGATTCTACAGGGCCCACTGAAGCTTTCTTT.

This chain uses TRBV9 with TRBJ2-3, with TRBD1 identical over 8 bases. The ends lost 3 bases at V and 2 bases at J; junction bases unmatched: 5. CDR3 size: 15 residues. The germline CDR1 and CDR2 sequences are SGDLS and YYNGEE. CDR3: CASSARDRYTDTQYF. The CDR3 DNA reads TGTGCCAGCAGCGCCCGGGACAGGTACACAGATACGCAGTATTTT.

The chain couples TRBV1 to TRBJ1-2. TRBV1 is marked as a pseudogene. This CDR3 has 15 residues. CDR3 protein: CTSSQPFSRNYGYTF. As DNA, the CDR3 is TGCACCAGCAGCCAACCTTTTTCTAGAAACTATGGCTACACCTTC.

This rearrangement joins TRBV28 to TRBJ1-3; no reliable D call. CDR3 size: 16 residues. Germline assignment: CDR1 MDHEN and CDR2 SYDVKM. V lost 3 bases and J lost 4, with 16 bases in between. This CDR3 is CASSFASRSLGNTIYF. The CDR3 nucleotides read TGTGCCAGCAGTTTCGCTAGCCGAAGCTTAGGAAACACCATATATTTT.

V is TRBV12-3 or TRBV12-4 and J is TRBJ1-2; D not certain. The length of the CDR3 is 12 residues. V lost 4 bases, J lost 7 bases, and 10 bases lay in between. In DNA, the CDR3 is TGTGCCAGCAGTTCTATCACAGCTGGCTACACCTTC. Amino acids: CASSSITAGYTF.

V usage is TRBV25-1 and J usage is TRBJ2-3; 7 nucleotides align to TRBD1. V lost 7 bases, J lost 2 bases, and 3 bases stayed unmatched. There are 13 residues in the CDR3. The germline V gene encodes CDR1 MGHDK and CDR2 SYGVNS. CDR3 protein: CASNRGNTDTQYF. The CDR3 coding sequence is TGTGCCAGCAACAGGGGCAACACAGATACGCAGTATTTT.

This clonotype has only a few counts. Germline and junction disagree at one end, which may indicate a read error. The chain employs TRBV29-1 and TRBJ1-2; possible D gene TRBD1, 6 bases. CDR1 is SQVTM, CDR2 ANQGSEA, per germline. The CDR3 extends over 14 amino acids. In nucleotides, the CDR3 is TGCAGCGGACTCTTCTGGGGGCTCTCACCCTACTTAGGCTTC. It encodes CSGLFWGLSPYLGF.